Below are 20 T cell receptor beta chains sequenced from a single sample in a study of breast tumors, draining lymph nodes, adjacent tissues. One entry per CDR3 protein results from TCRdb running MiXCR on the multiplex PCR reads. This table has some 130,000 distinct CDR3 sequences, 15% to 20% appearing once. Axillary draining lymph nodes of breast cancer patients supplied the node samples. The sequencing sample was made of axillary lymph node tissue. All receptors come from a female donor with breast cancer. Some clones in this sample may be carry-over from other donors' samples.

Many counts were recorded for this clonotype. The chain joins TRBV28 to TRBJ1-2; tentative D call: TRBD1 (6 bases). Germline CDR1 and CDR2: MDHEN and SYDVKM. Deletions cut 5 bases from V and 4 bases from J, with 14 bases between. The CDR3 extends over 14 amino acids. This CDR3 is CASSTGGAIYGYTF. The CDR3 DNA reads TGTGCCAGCAGTACCGGGGGGGCGATCTATGGCTACACCTTC.

This clonotype was counted many times. The chain links TRBV2 to TRBJ2-7; D gene unclear. Trimming cost V 2 bases and J 2 bases, with 4 bases left between them. The CDR3 extends over 12 amino acids. CDR1 and CDR2 (germline): SNHLY, FYNNEI. CDR3 sequence: CASSEYAYEQYF. The CDR3 nucleotides are TGTGCCAGCAGTGAATATGCCTACGAGCAGTACTTC.

The V and J genes are TRBV28 and TRBJ2-1; either TRBD1 or TRBD2 may fit D (5 bases each). The CDR3 sequence is 14 residues long. Between the trimmed V and J ends, which lost 6 bases and 4 bases, there was a span of 13 bases. Germline V lookup: CDR1 MDHEN, CDR2 SYDVKM. This CDR3 reads CASSPRDLYNEQFF. The CDR3 bases are TGTGCCAGCAGCCCCCGGGACCTATACAATGAGCAGTTCTTC.

Many counts were recorded for this clonotype. V usage is TRBV20-1 and J usage is TRBJ2-3, with D perhaps matching TRBD1 (6 bases). This CDR3 is built from 15 residues. Between the trimmed V and J ends, which lost 3 bases and 2 bases, there was a span of 15 bases. Germline V gene data show CDR1 as DFQATT and CDR2 as SNEGSKA (reference sequence). CDR3 sequence reads: CSAREAGAYTDTQYF. Written as DNA, the CDR3 is TGCAGTGCTAGGGAGGCAGGGGCCTACACAGATACGCAGTATTTT.

The chain employs TRBV20-1 and TRBJ1-1; tentative D call: TRBD1 (5 bases). Between the trimmed V and J ends, which lost 0 bases and 1 base, there was a span of 15 bases. The CDR3 runs to 16 residues. Germline V gene lookup returns CDR1 DFQATT and CDR2 SNEGSKA (reference sequence). CDR3 region: CSARDGEGTQNTEAFF. Written as DNA, the CDR3 is TGCAGTGCTAGAGATGGCGAGGGGACGCAGAACACTGAAGCTTTCTTT.

This clonotype was counted ten times or more. The chain carries TRBV3-1 and TRBJ2-1, with no clear D. Trimming cost V 0 bases and J 4 bases, with 4 bases left between them. Per germline, CDR1 LGHDT and CDR2 YNNKEL (reference sequence). The length of the CDR3 is 13 residues. CDR3 amino acids: CASSQDLYNEQFF. As DNA, the CDR3 is TGTGCCAGCAGCCAAGACTTATACAATGAGCAGTTCTTC.

This chain uses TRBV19 with TRBJ2-7; 9 bases are shared with TRBD1. The V gene end was trimmed by 4 bases and the J gene end by 2 bases; junction bases not matched to a gene: 6. CDR3 length equals 15 residues. Germline-derived CDR1 and CDR2 are LNHDA and SQIVND (reference sequence). The CDR3 coding sequence is TGTGCCAGTAGTAACGGCCACAGGGGGCCCTACGAGCAGTACTTC. This encodes CASSNGHRGPYEQYF. The full variable domain, completed using reference TRBV19 and TRBJ2-7, is DGGITQSPKYLFRKEGQNVTLSCEQNLNHDAMYWYRQDPGQGLRLIYYSQIVNDFQKGDIAEGYSVSREKKESFPLTVTSAQKNPTAFYLCASSNGHRGPYEQYFGPGTRLTVT.

There are many counts of this clonotype. J is TRBJ2-2 and V is TRBV5-6; 8 bases are a match to TRBD2. In germline, CDR1 is SGHDT, CDR2 YYEEEE. This CDR3 contains 15 residues. V dropped 4 bases and J dropped 6; count of bases not matched to a gene: 8. The CDR3 reads CASSSAGGSAGELFF. The CDR3 nucleotides read TGTGCCAGCAGCAGCGCGGGGGGTTCGGCCGGGGAGCTGTTTTTT.

This clonotype was picked up many times. The chain has TRBV30 and TRBJ2-1, with 10 positions matching TRBD2. Germline V lookup: CDR1 GTSNPN, CDR2 SVGIG (reference sequence). This CDR3 region has 15 residues. V lost 3 bases to trimming and J lost 7 bases; unmatched junction nucleotides: 9. CDR3 residues: CAWRASGRRVNEQFF. CDR3 nucleotides: TGTGCCTGGAGAGCTAGCGGGAGAAGGGTAAATGAGCAGTTCTTC.

Of note for this clonotype: A much more abundant neighbour one base away suggests this may be a read error. V is TRBV19 and J is TRBJ1-2, with D possibly being TRBD1 (5 bases). V was cut by 4 bases and J by 6 bases, with 12 bases left in between. This CDR3 is 13 amino acids long. Germline values: CDR1 LNHDA, CDR2 SQIVND (reference sequence). The CDR3 nucleotides are TGTGCCAGTAGTAACTCGGGGCTTGATGGCTACACCTTC. Protein product: CASSNSGLDGYTF.

In regard to this clonotype: Since a much larger clone is just one base distant, this may be a read error. As the CDR3 is not closed by the conserved phenylalanine or tryptophan, this likely results from a read error. The rearrangement joins TRBV19 to TRBJ2-3, with D tentatively TRBD2 (6 bases). V lost 5 bases and J lost 0, with 9 bases in between. Germline V gives CDR1 LNHDA, CDR2 SQIVND (reference sequence). CDR3 length equals 14 residues. The CDR3 DNA sequence: TGTGCCAGTAGTGCGGGGACTAGCACAGATACGCAGTATCTT. It codes for CASSAGTSTDTQYL.

Details on this clonotype: Because the CDR3 is missing its conserved closing phenylalanine or tryptophan, this is likely a read error. This rearrangement joins TRBV20-1 to TRBJ2-7; 9 nucleotides match TRBD1. With V trimmed by 6 bases and J by 4 bases, 7 bases remained unmatched. The CDR3 extends over 13 amino acids. Germline V gene data show CDR1 as DFQATT and CDR2 as SNEGSKA (reference sequence). The DNA of the CDR3 is TGCAGTGCCCCCGGGACAGGGCCTTACGAGCAGTACCTC. Translation: CSAPGTGPYEQYL.

This clonotype has at least ten counts. The chain combines TRBV5-4 with TRBJ2-7; 9 bases map to TRBD2. Germline assignment: CDR1 SGHNT and CDR2 YYREEE (reference sequence). The CDR3 is 16 residues long. V lost 0 bases and J lost 2; bases outside the gene matches: 6. DNA of the CDR3: TGTGCCAGCAGCTTGGACCGCGGGAGGGTGACCTACGAGCAGTACTTC. It codes for CASSLDRGRVTYEQYF.

The V and J genes are TRBV29-1 and TRBJ2-5; 10 nucleotides line up with TRBD2. V dropped 0 bases and J dropped 9; count of bases not matched to a gene: 13. This CDR3 contains 16 residues. The germline CDR1 and CDR2 sequences are SQVTM and ANQGSEA. In nucleotides, the CDR3 is TGCAGCGTTGAAGATCGAACTAGCGGGGTGGGGGAGGCCCAGTACTTC. Translated, it gives CSVEDRTSGVGEAQYF.

This clonotype was recorded at least ten times. The chain carries TRBV6-5 and TRBJ1-5, with D tentatively TRBD1 (5 bases). The germline gives CDR1 MNHEY, CDR2 SVGAGI. Trimming cost V 5 bases and J 3 bases, with 8 bases left between them. This CDR3 has 13 residues. Here the CDR3 DNA reads TGTGCCAGCAGTGACAGCGCCAATCAGCCCCAGCATTTT. Residues: CASSDSANQPQHF.

The rearrangement uses TRBV28 and TRBJ1-4, with TRBD1 identical over 12 bases. After removal of 5 bases from V and 12 bases from J, the junction contained 10 bases not matched to a gene. The CDR3 has 15 residues. Germline lookup yields CDR1 MDHEN and CDR2 SYDVKM. Written as DNA, the CDR3 is TGTGCCAGCAGTCCCTGGGACAGGGGGCTGGAAGAACTGTTTTTT. Translation gives CASSPWDRGLEELFF.

This clonotype has only a few counts. A much larger clonotype is one base distant, so this may be a read error. The chain employs TRBV2 and TRBJ2-7, with 9 bases that match TRBD1. The V segment lost 7 bases and the J segment 3 bases; nucleotides outside the gene matches: 7. The CDR3 extends over 14 amino acids. The V gene's germline CDR1 is SNHLY and CDR2 FYNNEI. In DNA form, the CDR3 reads TGTGCCAGCAAAACCAGGACAGGGGTCTACGAGCAGTACTTC. Its translation is CASKTRTGVYEQYF.

The table lists this clonotype with many counts. The V call is TRBV5-6, the J call TRBJ2-1; D is possibly TRBD2 (7 bases). Germline V gene data show CDR1 as SGHDT and CDR2 as YYEEEE. Trimming pared 0 bases from V and 5 bases from J, leaving 15 bases between. The CDR3 consists of 16 residues. CDR3 sequence: CASSLGLGGLNNEQFF. Here the CDR3 DNA reads TGTGCCAGCAGCTTGGGGCTGGGGGGGCTAAACAATGAGCAGTTCTTC. Full variable domain (rest looked up from reference TRBV5-6 and TRBJ2-1): DAGVTQSPTHLIKTRGQQVTLRCSPKSGHDTVSWYQQALGQGPQFIFQYYEEEERQRGNFPDRFSGHQFPNYSSELNVNALLLGDSALYLCASSLGLGGLNNEQFFGPGTRLTVL.

At least ten counts were recorded for this clonotype. The V and J genes are TRBV19 and TRBJ2-7; possibly TRBD1 for D (7 bases). CDR3 length equals 14 residues. V dropped 5 bases and J dropped 5 bases, with 16 bases sitting between them. The germline V gene encodes CDR1 LNHDA and CDR2 SQIVND (reference sequence). The CDR3 reads CASSWGQGGDEQYF. In DNA, the CDR3 is TGTGCCAGTAGTTGGGGGCAGGGGGGCGACGAGCAGTACTTC.

The table lists this clonotype with a few counts. A clone one base away is much larger, so this may be a read error. The J gene is TRBJ1-2, the V gene TRBV4-1; D remains unclear. CDR1 MGHRA and CDR2 YSYEKL come from the germline V gene. V gave up 1 base and J gave up 8 bases, with 11 bases separating them. This CDR3 spans 13 amino acids. This chain's CDR3 is CASSQGTEGGYTF. CDR3 nucleotides: TGCGCCAGCAGCCAAGGGACGGAAGGCGGCTACACCTTC.